This T cell receptor (beta chain) derives from a study of T-cell memory formation after mild COVID-19 (dated by TCRdb to the early 2020s). For context, the study as a whole: Most TCR sequence clusters were specific to one of the two donors. T-cell clones expanding and contracting after mild COVID-19 in two donors were tracked by longitudinal TCRalpha and TCRbeta repertoire sequencing. The cohort was made up of two young adult volunteers, one female and one male, who were previously healthy. Broad study findings and their caveats: SARS-CoV-2 specificity was not confirmed for the second-wave clones peaking on day 37. Only two mild cases were covered by the study, and larger cohorts that include severe cases with pre-infection samples were considered necessary. The detection of some responding clones in pre-infection memory suggests that pre-existing cross-reactive memory T cells joined the SARS-CoV-2 response. Clones that contracted from day 15 to 85 showed balanced CD4/CD8 phenotypes, whereas a second wave of clones that expanded from day 15 to 37 leaned towards CD4+. Contracting CD4+ clones were located mainly in the CM and EM memory subsets, whereas CD8+ clones were found to be enriched in EMRA.

PBMCs were isolated by Ficoll-Paque density gradient centrifugation. With regard to this clonotype: The target of this receptor is not known. No base qualities exist here, and no much larger clone lies one base off it.

The instrument given in TCRdb is Illumina NovaSeq 6000. cDNA libraries for TCRalpha and TCRbeta were prepared by 5'RACE using constant-segment primers, with sample barcodes and unique molecular identifiers added. RNA was extracted from every sample with Trizol reagent. Library amplification was performed in two PCR steps, and a second sample barcode and Illumina TruSeq adapters were introduced in the second step. The libraries were sequenced on an Illumina NovaSeq using 2 x 150 bp paired-end reads. Concerning the study's data processing: The reads were demultiplexed and collapsed into UMI-guided consensus sequences using migec v1.2.7. Using mixcr v2.1.11, the UMI consensuses were aligned to TRA and TRB V and J templates and assembled into clonotypes. Clonotypes were classified as expanded or contracted when called significant by both edgeR and NoisET, with noise models trained on biological replicates. For edgeR calls, a false discovery rate-adjusted p below 0.01 and a log2 fold-change threshold of 1 were applied. As an exploratory analysis of dynamics, max-normalized trajectories of the 1000 most abundant clonotypes were examined by PCA with hierarchical clustering. Separately sequenced CD4+ and CD8+ repertoires were used to assign a CD4 or CD8 phenotype to each responding clone. TCRdb reanalyzed the raw reads on its own, using fastp at Q25 for trimming and MiXCR for clone calling, and kept in-frame beta chains. Merged by CDR3 protein, the rows form single entries marked with the most common genes and DNA. The V and J calls reflect TCRdb's pipeline rather than the authors' work. The sample table lists 300,000 or so distinct CDR3 sequences, 15% to 20% of them with a count of one. The ten top clones hold roughly 25% of the sample.

The specimen was PBMCs or a T cell subset sorted from them (not recorded which). The receptor was isolated from a man between 18 and 35 years old who had mild COVID-19 (a few samples of this study predate the infection). The sample titles of this study are shuffled in the database, so cell type and time point are left out; the donor was told from shared clones.

The sequenced DNA: TGCAGTGCTAGGCGGACAGCGAACACTGAAGCTTTCTTT. Its protein reads: CSARRTANTEAFF. In this chain, TRBV20-1 is recombined with TRBJ1-1, and possibly TRBD1, on 6 matching bases. V and J lose 3 bases and 1 base, and a span of 9 bases separates them. As encoded in the germline V gene (reference sequence), CDR1 is DFQATT while CDR2 is SNEGSKA. The cysteine opens and the phenylalanine closes a CDR3 of 13 amino acids. Left in the record is the CDR3 DNA by itself, 39 bases read in frame from the first base.